This T cell receptor beta chain was retrieved from a study of vaccination and CD4 T cells after COVID-19. The assay that was used to sequence DNA from cultured CD4+ T cells was the Oncomine TCR Beta short-read assay. One entry per CDR3 protein results from TCRdb running MiXCR on the PCR reads. The sample holds 20,000 to 25,000 distinct CDR3 sequences, around 30% seen once. Time point: late sampling 161 to 241 days after vaccination in three convalescent patients. Treatment specified: roughly 11-day PBMC culture with coronavirus spike peptide pools or control peptides (ViraFEST assay). Concerning this clonotype: Its matching antigen is unknown.

With V trimmed by 0 bases and J by 2 bases, 2 bases remained unmatched. Looked up from germline, CDR1 is LGHNA and CDR2 is YNFKEQ. This CDR3 region has 16 residues. This TCR came from a human donor who had recovered from COVID-19. This material consisted of CD4+ T cells from blood, cultured in vitro, taken about 7 months after SARS-CoV-2 vaccination. The chain employs TRBV4-2 and TRBJ2-1; 9 positions match TRBD2. The CDR3 bases are TGTGCCAGCAGCCAAGAGGCTAGCGGGGCCTACAATGAGCAGTTCTTC. It specifies CASSQEASGAYNEQFF.